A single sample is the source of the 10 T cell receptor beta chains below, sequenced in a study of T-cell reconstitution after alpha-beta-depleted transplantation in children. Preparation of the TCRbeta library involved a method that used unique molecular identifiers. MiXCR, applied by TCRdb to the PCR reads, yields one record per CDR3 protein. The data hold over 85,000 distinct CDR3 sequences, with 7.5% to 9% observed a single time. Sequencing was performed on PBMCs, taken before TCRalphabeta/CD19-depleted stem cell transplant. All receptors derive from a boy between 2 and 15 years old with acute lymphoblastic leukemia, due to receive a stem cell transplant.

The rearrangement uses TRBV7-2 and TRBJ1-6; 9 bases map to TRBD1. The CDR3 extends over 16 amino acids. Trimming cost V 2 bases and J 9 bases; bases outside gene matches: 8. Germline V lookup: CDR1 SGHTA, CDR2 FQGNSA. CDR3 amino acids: CASSLMRGQGGSPLHF. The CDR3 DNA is TGTGCCAGCAGCTTAATGCGGGGACAGGGAGGTTCACCCCTCCACTTT.

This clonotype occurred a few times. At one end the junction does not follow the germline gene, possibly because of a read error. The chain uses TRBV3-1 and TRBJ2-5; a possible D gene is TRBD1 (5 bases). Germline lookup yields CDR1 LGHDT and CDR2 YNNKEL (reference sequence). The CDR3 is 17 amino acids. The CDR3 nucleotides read TGTGCCAGCTGCCAAGAGTTACCTGACAGACCCCAAGAGACCCAGTACTTC. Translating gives CASCQELPDRPQETQYF.

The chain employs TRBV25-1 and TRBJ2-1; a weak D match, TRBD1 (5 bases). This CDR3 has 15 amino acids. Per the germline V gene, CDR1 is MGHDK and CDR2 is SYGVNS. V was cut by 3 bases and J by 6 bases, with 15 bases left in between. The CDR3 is CASSELPNTGNEQFF. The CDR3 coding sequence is TGTGCCAGCAGTGAGCTTCCTAACACAGGCAATGAGCAGTTCTTC.

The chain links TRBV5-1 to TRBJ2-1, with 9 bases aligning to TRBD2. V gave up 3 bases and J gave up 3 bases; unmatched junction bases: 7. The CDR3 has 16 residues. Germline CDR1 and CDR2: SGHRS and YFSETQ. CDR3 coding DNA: TGCGCCAGCAGCTCTTCGCCTAGCGGGGTCTACAATGAGCAGTTCTTC. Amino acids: CASSSSPSGVYNEQFF.

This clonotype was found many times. CDR3 region: CATRGPGPYNEQFF. CDR3 nucleotide sequence: TGTGCCACCAGGGGGCCGGGACCCTACAATGAGCAGTTCTTC. The J gene is TRBJ2-1, the V gene TRBV24-1, with D tentatively TRBD1 or TRBD2 (5 bases each). V lost 7 bases, J lost 2 bases, and 11 bases lay in between. Germline CDR1 reads KGHDR; CDR2 reads SFDVKD. The CDR3 spans 14 residues.

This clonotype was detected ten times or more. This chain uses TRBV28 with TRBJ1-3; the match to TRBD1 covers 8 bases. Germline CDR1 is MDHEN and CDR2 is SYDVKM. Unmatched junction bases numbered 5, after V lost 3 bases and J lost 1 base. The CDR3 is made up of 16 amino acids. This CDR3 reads CASSFWGTGSGNTIYF. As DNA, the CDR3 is TGTGCCAGCAGTTTCTGGGGGACAGGTTCTGGAAACACCATATATTTT.

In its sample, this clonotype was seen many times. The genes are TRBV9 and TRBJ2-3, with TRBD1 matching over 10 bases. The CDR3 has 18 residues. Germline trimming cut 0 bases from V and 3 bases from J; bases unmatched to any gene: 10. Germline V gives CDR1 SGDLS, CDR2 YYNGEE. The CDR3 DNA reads TGTGCCAGCAGCGTAGATCCCCCGGGACAGGGGAGAACAGATACGCAGTATTTT. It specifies CASSVDPPGQGRTDTQYF. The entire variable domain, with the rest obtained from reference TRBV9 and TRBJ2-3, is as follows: DSGVTQTPKHLITATGQRVTLRCSPRSGDLSVYWYQQSLDQGLQFLIQYYNGEERAKGNILERFSAQQFPDLHSELNLSSLELGDSALYFCASSVDPPGQGRTDTQYFGPGTRLTVL.

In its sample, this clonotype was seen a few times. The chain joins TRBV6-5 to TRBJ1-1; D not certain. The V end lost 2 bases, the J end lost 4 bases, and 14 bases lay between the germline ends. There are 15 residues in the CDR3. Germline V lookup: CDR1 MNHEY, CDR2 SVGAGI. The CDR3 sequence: CASSYGVGLGTEAFF. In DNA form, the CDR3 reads TGTGCCAGCAGTTACGGGGTGGGTCTAGGCACTGAAGCTTTCTTT.

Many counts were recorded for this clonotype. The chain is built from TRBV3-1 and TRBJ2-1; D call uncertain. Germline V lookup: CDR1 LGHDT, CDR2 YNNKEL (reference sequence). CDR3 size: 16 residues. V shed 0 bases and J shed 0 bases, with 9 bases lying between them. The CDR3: CASSQELLSSYNEQFF. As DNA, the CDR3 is TGTGCCAGCAGCCAAGAGCTGCTGAGCTCCTACAATGAGCAGTTCTTC.

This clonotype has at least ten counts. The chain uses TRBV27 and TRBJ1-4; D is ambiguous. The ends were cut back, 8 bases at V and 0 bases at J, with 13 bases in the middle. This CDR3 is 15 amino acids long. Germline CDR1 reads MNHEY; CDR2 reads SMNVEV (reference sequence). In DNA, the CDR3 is TGTGCCAGCTCCCACGATATAACAACTAATGAAAAACTGTTTTTT. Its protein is CASSHDITTNEKLFF.